One T cell receptor beta chain is described in this entry. CDR1 and CDR2 (germline): MNHEY, SMNVEV (reference sequence). The V and J ends lost 6 bases and 1 base respectively, with 24 bases between them. This CDR3 contains 19 residues. The sample originates from a study of blood T cell repertoires in COVID-19. Across the study: Acute and convalescent COVID-19 samples came from the United States, Italy and Spain. Sources were T cells, B-cell-depleted T cells, or PBMCs; the material itself was cDNA or gDNA.

Assay: immunoSEQ multiplex PCR; the TCRdb copy retains only in-frame clones and omits some. This sample yields about 80,000 clones, of which roughly nine tenths are seen a single time; about 5.3% belongs to the top ten. Sequencing was done on a sample of peripheral blood. The TCR comes from a woman older than 75 with active or convalescent COVID-19. The chain recombines TRBV27 with TRBJ2-2, with TRBD2 as a possible D gene (6 bases). The CDR3 DNA sequence: TGTGCCAGCAGACATAGCAACCTCGACCCGGGACTGAACACCGGGGAGCTGTTTTTT. It codes for CASRHSNLDPGLNTGELFF.